This entry lists 2 T cell receptor beta chains sequenced from one sample in a study of blood T cell repertoires in COVID-19. The table came from immunoSEQ multiplex PCR; TCRdb's copy has only in-frame clones and leaves some out. The table has roughly 130,000 clones, 84% seen once. Specimen: PBMCs or T cells enriched from blood (not recorded which). The receptors shown here come from a woman aged 25 to 39 who had recovered from COVID-19.

The rearrangement links TRBV19 to TRBJ2-3; 7 positions match TRBD1. Germline V gene sequence: CDR1 LNHDA, CDR2 SQIVND (reference sequence). The CDR3 extends over 16 amino acids. After removal of 7 bases from V and 1 base from J, the junction contained 11 bases not matched to a gene. This chain's CDR3 is CASTNLTGFGTDTQYF. The DNA of the CDR3 is TGTGCCAGTACGAATTTGACAGGGTTCGGCACAGATACGCAGTATTTT.

This clone appeared once. The rearrangement links TRBV7-2 to TRBJ2-1; perhaps TRBD1 as D (6 bases). Trimming pared 0 bases from V and 7 bases from J, leaving 16 bases between. The CDR3 sequence is 16 residues long. In germline, CDR1 is SGHTA, CDR2 FQGNSA. The CDR3 region has the DNA TGTGCCAGCAGCTTAGCGACGGTCCTCAGGGGTAATGAGCAGTTCTTC. Amino acid sequence: CASSLATVLRGNEQFF.